This is a list of T cell receptor beta chains from one sample in a study of blood T cells in healthy people across ages. One entry per CDR3 protein results from TCRdb running MiXCR on the 5' RACE reads. The data contain 2 million or so distinct CDR3 sequences, around half of them singletons. Sequenced sample: blood. These receptor sequences come from a woman between 35 and 50 years old in good health. CDR3s include the opening cysteine and the closing phenylalanine or tryptophan. The D gene is left open where the match is weak. Size is stated for part of the rows, as once, few or many counts, or as a class when the clone is expanded.

J,size,D,V,DNA,CDR3
TRBJ2-3,NA,NA,TRBV9,TGTGCCAGCAGCGCCCTCAGGGGTGTAACAGATACGCAGTATTTT,CASSALRGVTDTQYF
TRBJ2-5,NA,NA,TRBV9,TGTGCCAGCAGAGAGGGATGGGGACAGAGGCGGGGGTACGGCAATGAGCAGTACTTC,CASREGWGQRRGYGNEQYF
TRBJ2-1,once,TRBD1,TRBV6-5,TGTGCCAGCAGTTACGTAGGGACAGGGAGACCCTACAATGAGCAGTTCTTC,CASSYVGTGRPYNEQFF
TRBJ2-5,NA,TRBD2,TRBV28,TGTGCCAGCAGTACAATCAGGGTTAGCTCCGGACTAGCGGTGGGGGAGACCCAGTACTTC,CASSTIRVSSGLAVGETQYF
TRBJ1-5,NA,TRBD1,TRBV6-1,TGTGCCAGCAGTGACCTGCCGGGACAGGGCGATCAGCCCCAGCATTTT,CASSDLPGQGDQPQHF
TRBJ2-3,NA,NA,TRBV2,TGTGCCAGCAGTGTATCGCAGGGAATGAATACGCAGTATTTT,CASSVSQGMNTQYF
TRBJ1-2,few,NA,TRBV12-3/TRBV12-4,TGTGCCAGCAGTTCACAGGGTGTTAGGAGCTATGGCTACACCTTC,CASSSQGVRSYGYTF
TRBJ2-5,NA,NA,TRBV12-3/TRBV12-4,TGTGCCAGCAGTTTGCCCAGCCAAGAGACCCAGTACTTC,CASSLPSQETQYF
TRBJ1-5,once,NA,TRBV2,TGTGCCAGCAGAAAAAGAAATCAGCCCCAGCATTTT,CASRKRNQPQHF
TRBJ2-7,few,NA,TRBV25-1,TGTGCCAGCAGTGGGCAGGCGGAGGAGCAGTACTTC,CASSGQAEEQYF
TRBJ2-7,few,NA,TRBV4-2,TGTGCCAGCAGACCCGACGGGTCCTACGAGCAGTACTTC,CASRPDGSYEQYF
TRBJ1-2,NA,NA,TRBV7-8,TGTGCCAGCAGCTTTGCAGGGTCTTTGAACTATGGCTACACCTTC,CASSFAGSLNYGYTF
TRBJ2-1,NA,TRBD1,TRBV5-6,TGTGCCAGCAGCTACTGGGACAGACAGTACAATGAGCAGTTCTTC,CASSYWDRQYNEQFF
TRBJ1-5,once,NA,TRBV7-9,TGTGCCAGCAGCAACCGGGCGGAGGGAAGCGATCAGCCCCAGCATTTT,CASSNRAEGSDQPQHF
TRBJ2-7,few,TRBD1,TRBV20-1,TGCAGTGCTAGCGCGGGACAGGGCTACGAGCAGTACTTC,CSASAGQGYEQYF
TRBJ2-1,few,TRBD1,TRBV7-9,TGTGCCAGCAGCTTAGATCGAGGGGGCCGGGATGAGCAGTTCTTC,CASSLDRGGRDEQFF
TRBJ2-7,NA,TRBD1,TRBV5-8,TGTGCCAGCAGCTTGTGGGGACAGTCCTACGAGCAGTACTTC,CASSLWGQSYEQYF
TRBJ2-1,NA,TRBD2,TRBV5-1,TGCGCCAGCAGCGCCCCTAGCGGGGGGGCCTTCAATGAGCAGTTCTTC,CASSAPSGGAFNEQFF
TRBJ1-1,NA,NA,TRBV29-1,TGCAGCGTTGCCGGGCCCATGAACACTGAAGCTTTCTTT,CSVAGPMNTEAFF
TRBJ2-3,NA,NA,TRBV7-9,TGTGCCTGGGTGGGGAGTAGTTGGACAGATACGCAGTATTTT,CAWVGSSWTDTQYF
TRBJ2-1,NA,NA,TRBV7-2,TGTGCCAGCAGCGCCCGCAAGAGTGAGCAGTTCTTC,CASSARKSEQFF
TRBJ2-1,many,NA,TRBV20-1,TGCAGTAACAGGCGGTACAATGAGCAGTTCTTC,CSNRRYNEQFF
TRBJ2-5,NA,NA,TRBV5-1,TGCGCCAGCAGCCTGGCAGTTGGTGACAATGAGCAGTACTTC,CASSLAVGDNEQYF
TRBJ2-1,few,NA,TRBV20-1,TGCAGTGTTAGAGAGGATCACAATGAGCAGTTCTTC,CSVREDHNEQFF
TRBJ1-2,NA,TRBD1,TRBV6-5,TGTGCCAGCAGCGCCGACAGGGGGGTCCATGGCTACACCTTC,CASSADRGVHGYTF
TRBJ2-7,few,TRBD1,TRBV16,TGTGCCAGCAGCCAATCTGACAGGGGAAGGTACGAGCAGTACTTC,CASSQSDRGRYEQYF
TRBJ1-2,few,NA,TRBV5-5,TGTGCCAGCAGCTTGGAGGAGGGTAACTATGGCTACACCTTC,CASSLEEGNYGYTF
TRBJ2-4,NA,TRBD1,TRBV24-1,TGTGCCACCAGTGACTCACAGGGGACAAACATTCAGTACTTC,CATSDSQGTNIQYF
TRBJ2-4,NA,NA,TRBV10-3,TGTGCCATCAGTGAGTCCCCGGGGACAAATCCGCAGTACTTC,CAISESPGTNPQYF
TRBJ1-2,few,TRBD1,TRBV11-2,TGTGCCAGCAGCTTAATTGTACAGGGGTTGACGGTTGGCTACACCTTC,CASSLIVQGLTVGYTF
TRBJ2-5,few,TRBD1,TRBV7-9,TGTGCCAGCAGCTTAGAGGGGACAGGCGGAGAGACCCAGTACTTC,CASSLEGTGGETQYF
TRBJ2-1,NA,TRBD1,TRBV25-1,TGTGCCAGCAGTGAAATCGGGACAGCGGAGCAGTTCTTC,CASSEIGTAEQFF
TRBJ1-2,NA,NA,TRBV7-9,TGTGCCAGCAGCTTCTTTCAGAGGGGGAGCTATGGCTACACCTTC,CASSFFQRGSYGYTF
TRBJ2-1,NA,NA,TRBV27,TGTGCCAGCAGTTCCCAGGGGCCCATGGGACTCAATGAGCAGTTCTTC,CASSSQGPMGLNEQFF
TRBJ2-1,few,NA,TRBV14,TGTGCCAGCAGCCCCGGCCTGGGCAGTCGGACCTATGAGCAGTTCTTC,CASSPGLGSRTYEQFF
TRBJ2-4,NA,NA,TRBV7-6,TGTGCCAGCAGCTTAGCCCAGGGTGACATTCAGTACTTC,CASSLAQGDIQYF
TRBJ1-2,NA,TRBD1,TRBV4-1,TGCGCCAGCAGCCAAGATACAGGGGGCGCCGGCCATGGCTACACCTTC,CASSQDTGGAGHGYTF
TRBJ2-1,NA,TRBD1,TRBV4-2,TGTGCCAGCAGCCATCCGACAGGGTCGGGGTTCTTC,CASSHPTGSGFF
TRBJ1-6,once,NA,TRBV6-5,TGTGCCAGCAGTTACTCACGGGGTAATTCACCCCTCCACTTT,CASSYSRGNSPLHF
TRBJ2-7,NA,TRBD2,TRBV7-9,TGTGCCAGCAGCAGGATACTAGCGGGGGCATACAATGAGCAGTACTTC,CASSRILAGAYNEQYF
TRBJ2-1,NA,NA,TRBV7-3,TGTGCCAGCAGCTCAACCAATCCGGGATCCGTCAATGAGCAGTTCTTC,CASSSTNPGSVNEQFF
TRBJ1-2,NA,NA,TRBV27,TGTGCCAGCAGCCATTCGGCGGGAGGCTATGGCTACACCTTC,CASSHSAGGYGYTF
TRBJ2-4,NA,NA,TRBV14,TGTGCCAGCAGCCAAATGAGTTGGAACATTCAGTACTTC,CASSQMSWNIQYF
TRBJ2-5,NA,TRBD2,TRBV29-1,TGCAGCGTTTCATCGGGGGGCCAAGAGACCCAGTACTTC,CSVSSGGQETQYF
TRBJ2-3,NA,TRBD2,TRBV7-2,TGTACCAGCAGCGTTCAGCGGGGGGGCGCAGATACGCAGTATTTT,CTSSVQRGGADTQYF
TRBJ2-7,NA,TRBD2,TRBV6-1,TGTGCCAGCAGTAACGCGGGGGGGAGCTCCTACGAGCAGTACTTC,CASSNAGGSSYEQYF
TRBJ2-3,NA,NA,TRBV7-9,TGTGCCAGCAGCCCGCCTGGCGCCGGCACAGATACGCAGTATTTT,CASSPPGAGTDTQYF
TRBJ1-2,NA,NA,TRBV29-1,TGCAGCGTTGAATCCCAGGTGGCAGGCGGATACTATGGCTACACCTTC,CSVESQVAGGYYGYTF
TRBJ2-2,NA,TRBD1,TRBV5-1,TGCGCCAGCATCGACAGGGTGGGGCAGCTGTTTTTT,CASIDRVGQLFF
TRBJ2-1,NA,NA,TRBV5-4,TGTGCCAGCAGCTTAATTAGCGTTAGCTCCTACAATGAGCAGTTCTTC,CASSLISVSSYNEQFF
TRBJ1-2,NA,NA,TRBV29-1,TGCAGCGTCCCTCAAGGGAGTAACTATGGCTACACCTTC,CSVPQGSNYGYTF
TRBJ2-1,few,NA,TRBV7-2,TGTGCCAGCAGCTTAGCTCCACGGGGCTCGGGCTACAATGAGCAGTTCTTC,CASSLAPRGSGYNEQFF
TRBJ2-1,NA,NA,TRBV10-3,TGTGCCATCAGTGAAGACGGTTATGAGCAGTTCTTC,CAISEDGYEQFF
TRBJ2-7,NA,TRBD1,TRBV7-9,TGTGCCAGCAGCTTAGGTGCGGGACAGGGGATAAACGAGCAGTACTTC,CASSLGAGQGINEQYF
TRBJ2-1,NA,TRBD2,TRBV6-2/TRBV6-3,TGTGCCAGCAGTTCCCTAGCGGGGGGAATAAGCTCCTACAAGGAGCAGTTCTTC,CASSSLAGGISSYKEQFF
TRBJ2-7,few,NA,TRBV20-1,TGCAGTGCTAGAGATTTGGGGGTTCACGAGCAGTACTTC,CSARDLGVHEQYF
TRBJ2-3,many,TRBD1,TRBV29-1,TGCAGCGGGGAGACAGGGGGAGATACGCAGTATTTT,CSGETGGDTQYF
TRBJ2-3,NA,TRBD2,TRBV7-2,TGTGCCAGCAGCCCAACTAGCGCATACACAGATACGCAGTATTTT,CASSPTSAYTDTQYF
TRBJ2-1,NA,TRBD2,TRBV5-6,TGTGCCAGCAGCTTGGGACTTAGCGGGGGTTACAATGAGCAGTTCTTC,CASSLGLSGGYNEQFF
TRBJ2-3,few,TRBD2,TRBV20-1,TGCAGTGCTAGAATGGCGACTAGCGGGGTGGATACGCAGTATTTT,CSARMATSGVDTQYF